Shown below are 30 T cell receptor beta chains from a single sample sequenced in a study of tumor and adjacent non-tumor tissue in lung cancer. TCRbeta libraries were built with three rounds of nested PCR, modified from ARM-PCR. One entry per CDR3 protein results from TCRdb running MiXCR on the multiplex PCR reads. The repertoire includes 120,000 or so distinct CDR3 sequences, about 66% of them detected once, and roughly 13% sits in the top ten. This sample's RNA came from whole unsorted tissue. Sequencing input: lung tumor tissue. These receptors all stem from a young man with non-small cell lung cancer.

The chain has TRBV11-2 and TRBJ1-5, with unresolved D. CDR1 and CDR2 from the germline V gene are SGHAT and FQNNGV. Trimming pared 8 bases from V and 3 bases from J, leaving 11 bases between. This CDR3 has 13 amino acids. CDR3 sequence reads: CASLSGDNQPQHF. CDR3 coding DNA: TGTGCCAGCTTATCTGGGGACAATCAGCCCCAGCATTTT.

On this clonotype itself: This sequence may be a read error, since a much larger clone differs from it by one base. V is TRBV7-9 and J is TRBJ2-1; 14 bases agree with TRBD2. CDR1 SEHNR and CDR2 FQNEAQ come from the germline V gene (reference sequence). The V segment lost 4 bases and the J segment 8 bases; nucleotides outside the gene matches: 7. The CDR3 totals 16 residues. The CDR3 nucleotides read TGTGCCAGCAGCTCCCAGACTAGCGGGAGGGTCCATGAGCAGTTCTTC. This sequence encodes CASSSQTSGRVHEQFF.

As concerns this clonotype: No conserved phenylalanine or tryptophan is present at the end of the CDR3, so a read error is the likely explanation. CDR3 loop: CASSSSTSGKPDTQYT. The CDR3 bases are TGTGCCAGCAGCTCATCGACTAGCGGGAAACCGGATACGCAGTATACT. The J gene is TRBJ2-3, the V gene TRBV11-2; TRBD2 agrees at 11 bases. Germline CDR1 SGHAT, CDR2 FQNNGV. This CDR3 contains 16 residues. V shed 4 bases, J shed 6 bases, and the junction held 9 bases outside the gene matches.

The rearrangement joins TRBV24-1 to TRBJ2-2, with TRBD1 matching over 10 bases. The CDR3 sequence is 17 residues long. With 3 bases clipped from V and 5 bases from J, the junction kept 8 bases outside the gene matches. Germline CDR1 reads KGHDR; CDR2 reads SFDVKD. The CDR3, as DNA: TGTGCCACCAGTGATACAGAGGGACAGGGGCGTACCGGGGAGCTGTTTTTT. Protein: CATSDTEGQGRTGELFF.

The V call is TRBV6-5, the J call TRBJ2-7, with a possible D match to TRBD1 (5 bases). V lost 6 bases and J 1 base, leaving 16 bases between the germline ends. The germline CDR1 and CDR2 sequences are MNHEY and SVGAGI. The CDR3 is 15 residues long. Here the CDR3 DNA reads TGTGCCAGCAGCATGATTCCGGACAATTCCTACGAGCAGTACTTC. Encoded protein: CASSMIPDNSYEQYF.

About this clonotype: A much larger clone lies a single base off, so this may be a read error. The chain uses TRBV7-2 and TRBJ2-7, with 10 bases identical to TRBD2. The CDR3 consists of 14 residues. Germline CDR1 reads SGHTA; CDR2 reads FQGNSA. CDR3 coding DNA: TGTGCCAGCAACTTACTGGGACTAGCGAGCGAGCAGTACTTC. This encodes CASNLLGLASEQYF. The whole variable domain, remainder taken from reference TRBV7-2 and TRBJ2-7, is GAGVSQSPSNKVTEKGKDVELRCDPISGHTALYWYRQSLGQGLEFLIYFQGNSAPDKSGLPSDRFSAERTGGSVSTLTIQRTQQEDSAVYLCASNLLGLASEQYFGPGTRLTVT.

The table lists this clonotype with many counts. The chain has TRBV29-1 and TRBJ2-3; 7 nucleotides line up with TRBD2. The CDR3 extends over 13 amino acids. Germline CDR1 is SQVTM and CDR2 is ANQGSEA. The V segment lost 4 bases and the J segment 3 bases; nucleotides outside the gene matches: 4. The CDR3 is CSVVGAGTDTQYF. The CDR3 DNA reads TGCAGCGTTGTAGGAGCGGGGACAGATACGCAGTATTTT.

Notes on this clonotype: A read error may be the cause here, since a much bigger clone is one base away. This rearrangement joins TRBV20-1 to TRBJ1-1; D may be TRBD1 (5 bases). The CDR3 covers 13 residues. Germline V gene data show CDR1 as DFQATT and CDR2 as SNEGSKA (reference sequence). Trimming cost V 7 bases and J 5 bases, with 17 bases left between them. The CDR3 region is CSVSQQVRTEAFF. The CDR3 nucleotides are TGCAGTGTTAGCCAACAGGTACGGACTGAAGCTTTCTTT.

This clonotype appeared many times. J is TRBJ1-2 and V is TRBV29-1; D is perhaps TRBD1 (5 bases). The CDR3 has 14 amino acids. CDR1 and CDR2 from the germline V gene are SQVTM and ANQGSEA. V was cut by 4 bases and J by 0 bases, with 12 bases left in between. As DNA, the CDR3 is TGCAGCGTTGTGCGACAGTCTACTAACTATGGCTACACCTTC. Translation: CSVVRQSTNYGYTF.

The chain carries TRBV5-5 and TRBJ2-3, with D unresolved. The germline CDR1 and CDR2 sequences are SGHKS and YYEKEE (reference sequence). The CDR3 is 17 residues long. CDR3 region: CARSLTAPSFSTDTQYF. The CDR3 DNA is TGTGCTAGGAGCTTGACTGCCCCCTCCTTTAGCACAGATACGCAGTATTTT.

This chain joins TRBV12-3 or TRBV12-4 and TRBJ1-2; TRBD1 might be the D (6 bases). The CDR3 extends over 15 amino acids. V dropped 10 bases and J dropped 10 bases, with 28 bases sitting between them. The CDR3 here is CANTPRDMAARDYTF. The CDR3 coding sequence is TGTGCCAACACCCCTCGGGACATGGCGGCGCGGGACTACACCTTC.

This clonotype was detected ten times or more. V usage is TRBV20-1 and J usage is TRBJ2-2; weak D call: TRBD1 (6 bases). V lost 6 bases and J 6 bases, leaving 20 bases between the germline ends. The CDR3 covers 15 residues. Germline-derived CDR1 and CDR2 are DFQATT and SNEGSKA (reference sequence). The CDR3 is CSARISDRSAGELFF. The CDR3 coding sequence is TGCAGTGCAAGAATCTCGGACAGAAGCGCCGGGGAGCTGTTTTTT.

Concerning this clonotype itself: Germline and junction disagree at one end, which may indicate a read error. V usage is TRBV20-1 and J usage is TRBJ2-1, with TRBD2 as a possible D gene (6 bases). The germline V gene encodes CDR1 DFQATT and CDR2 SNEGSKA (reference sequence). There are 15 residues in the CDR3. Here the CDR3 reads CSARGGIKENEEQLF. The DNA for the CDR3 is TGCAGTGCTAGGGGCGGGATTAAGGAGAATGAAGAGCAGCTCTTC.

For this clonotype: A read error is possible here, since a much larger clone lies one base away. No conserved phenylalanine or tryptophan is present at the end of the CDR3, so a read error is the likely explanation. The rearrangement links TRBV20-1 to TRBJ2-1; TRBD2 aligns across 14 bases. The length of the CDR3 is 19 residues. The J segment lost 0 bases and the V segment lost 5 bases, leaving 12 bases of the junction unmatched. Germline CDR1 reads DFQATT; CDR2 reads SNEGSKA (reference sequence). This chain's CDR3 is CSAPVGLAGGRSSYNEQFL. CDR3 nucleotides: TGCAGTGCTCCCGTTGGACTAGCGGGGGGCCGAAGCTCCTACAATGAGCAGTTCTTA.

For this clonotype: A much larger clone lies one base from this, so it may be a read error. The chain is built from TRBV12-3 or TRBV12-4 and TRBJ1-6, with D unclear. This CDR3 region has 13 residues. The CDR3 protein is CASSGRQHSHLHF. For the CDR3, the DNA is TGTGCCAGCAGCGGACGACAACATTCACACCTCCACTTT.

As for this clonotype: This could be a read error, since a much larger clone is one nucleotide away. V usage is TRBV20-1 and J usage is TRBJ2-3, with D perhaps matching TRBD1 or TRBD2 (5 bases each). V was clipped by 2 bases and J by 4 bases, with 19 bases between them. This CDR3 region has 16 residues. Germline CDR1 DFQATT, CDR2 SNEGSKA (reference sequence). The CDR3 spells CSARPAGDPEADTQYF. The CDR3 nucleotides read TGCAGTGCTAGACCTGCCGGGGACCCCGAGGCAGATACGCAGTATTTT.

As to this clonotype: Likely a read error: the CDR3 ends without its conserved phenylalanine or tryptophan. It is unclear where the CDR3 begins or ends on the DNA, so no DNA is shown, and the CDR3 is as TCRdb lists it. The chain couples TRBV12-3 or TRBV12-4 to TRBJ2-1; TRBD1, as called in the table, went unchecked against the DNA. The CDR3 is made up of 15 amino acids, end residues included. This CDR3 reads CASCPPGGGNNEQIS.

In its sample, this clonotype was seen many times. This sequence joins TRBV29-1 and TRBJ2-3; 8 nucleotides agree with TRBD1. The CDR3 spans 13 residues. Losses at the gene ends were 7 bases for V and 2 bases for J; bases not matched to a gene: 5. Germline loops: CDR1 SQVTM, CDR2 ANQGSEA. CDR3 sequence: CSGGTGPTDTQYF. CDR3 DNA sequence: TGCAGCGGGGGGACAGGACCCACAGATACGCAGTATTTT.

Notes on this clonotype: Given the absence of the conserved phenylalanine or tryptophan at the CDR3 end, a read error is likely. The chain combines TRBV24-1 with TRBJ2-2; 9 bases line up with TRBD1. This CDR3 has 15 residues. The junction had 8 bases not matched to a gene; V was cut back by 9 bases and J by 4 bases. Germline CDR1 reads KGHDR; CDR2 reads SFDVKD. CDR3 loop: CATATGTGFTGELFY. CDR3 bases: TGTGCCACCGCGACCGGGACAGGGTTCACCGGGGAGCTGTTTTAT.

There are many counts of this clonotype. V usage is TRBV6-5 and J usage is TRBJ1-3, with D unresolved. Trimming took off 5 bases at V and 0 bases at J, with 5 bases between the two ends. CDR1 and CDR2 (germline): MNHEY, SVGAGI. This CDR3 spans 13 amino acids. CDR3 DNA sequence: TGTGCCAGCAGTCTCTACTCTGGAAACACCATATATTTT. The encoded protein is CASSLYSGNTIYF.

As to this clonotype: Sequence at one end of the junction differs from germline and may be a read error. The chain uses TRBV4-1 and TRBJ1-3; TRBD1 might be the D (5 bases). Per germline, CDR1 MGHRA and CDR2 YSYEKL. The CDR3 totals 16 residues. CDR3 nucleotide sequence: TGCACCAGCAGTCAAGCAAGTGGGGGGGTTGGAAACACCATATATTTT. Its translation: CTSSQASGGVGNTIYF.

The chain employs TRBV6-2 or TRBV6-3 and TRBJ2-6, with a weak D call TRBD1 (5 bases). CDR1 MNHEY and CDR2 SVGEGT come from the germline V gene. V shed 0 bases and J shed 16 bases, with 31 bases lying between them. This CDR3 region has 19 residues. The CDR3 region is CASSYSLLNGLSGANILTF. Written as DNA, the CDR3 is TGTGCCAGCAGTTACTCGCTACTCAATGGGCTCTCTGGGGCCAACATACTGACTTTC.

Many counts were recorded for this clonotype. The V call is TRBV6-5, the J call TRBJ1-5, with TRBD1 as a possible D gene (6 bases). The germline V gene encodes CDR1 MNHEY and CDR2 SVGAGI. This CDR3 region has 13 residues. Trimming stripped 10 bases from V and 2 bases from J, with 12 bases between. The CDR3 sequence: CAIGGGGNQPQHF. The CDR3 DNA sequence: TGTGCCATCGGAGGGGGGGGCAATCAGCCCCAGCATTTT.

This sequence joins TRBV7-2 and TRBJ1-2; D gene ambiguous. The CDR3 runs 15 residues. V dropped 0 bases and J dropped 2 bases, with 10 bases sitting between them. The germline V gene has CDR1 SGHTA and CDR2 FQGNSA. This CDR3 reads CASSLAHNTNYGYTF. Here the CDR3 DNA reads TGTGCCAGCAGCTTAGCGCATAACACAAACTATGGCTACACCTTC.

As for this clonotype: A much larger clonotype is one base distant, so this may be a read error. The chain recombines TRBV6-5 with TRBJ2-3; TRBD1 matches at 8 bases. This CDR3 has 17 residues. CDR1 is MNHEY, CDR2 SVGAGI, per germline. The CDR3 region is CARSYSAPGQGTDTQYF. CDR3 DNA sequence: TGTGCCAGGAGTTACTCGGCCCCGGGACAGGGCACAGATACGCAGTATTTT.

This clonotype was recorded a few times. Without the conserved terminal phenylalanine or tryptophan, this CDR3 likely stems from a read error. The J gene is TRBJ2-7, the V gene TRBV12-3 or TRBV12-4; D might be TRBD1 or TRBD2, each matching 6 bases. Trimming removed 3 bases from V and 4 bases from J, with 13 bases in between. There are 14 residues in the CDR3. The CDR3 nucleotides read TGTGCCAGCAGTTTTAGTGGGGGGCCTTACGAGCAGTACTAC. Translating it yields CASSFSGGPYEQYY.

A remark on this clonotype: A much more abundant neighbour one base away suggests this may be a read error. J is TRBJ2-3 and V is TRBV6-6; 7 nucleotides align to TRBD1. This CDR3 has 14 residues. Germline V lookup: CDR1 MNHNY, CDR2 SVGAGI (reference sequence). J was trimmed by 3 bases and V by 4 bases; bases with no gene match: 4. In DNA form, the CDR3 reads TGTGCCAGCAGTTGTACAGGGGCTACAGATACGCAGTATTTT. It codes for CASSCTGATDTQYF.

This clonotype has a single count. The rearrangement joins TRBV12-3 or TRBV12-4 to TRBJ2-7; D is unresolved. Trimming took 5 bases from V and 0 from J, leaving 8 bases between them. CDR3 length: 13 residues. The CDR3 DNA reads TGTGCCAGCAGTGGCATGAACTCCTACGAGCAGTACTTC. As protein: CASSGMNSYEQYF.

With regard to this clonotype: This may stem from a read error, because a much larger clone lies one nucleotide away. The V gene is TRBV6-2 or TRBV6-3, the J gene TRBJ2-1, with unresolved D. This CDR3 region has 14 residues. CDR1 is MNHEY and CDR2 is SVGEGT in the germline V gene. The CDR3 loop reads CASNYGSDSNEQFF. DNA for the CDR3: TGTGCCAGCAATTACGGGTCCGACTCCAATGAGCAGTTCTTC.

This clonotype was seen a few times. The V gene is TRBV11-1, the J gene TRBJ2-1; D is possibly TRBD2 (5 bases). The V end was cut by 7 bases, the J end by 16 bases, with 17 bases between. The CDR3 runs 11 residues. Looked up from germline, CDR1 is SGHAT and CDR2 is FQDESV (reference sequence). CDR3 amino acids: CASIYSGLTFF. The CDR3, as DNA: TGTGCCAGCATCTATTCGGGGTTAACATTCTTC.